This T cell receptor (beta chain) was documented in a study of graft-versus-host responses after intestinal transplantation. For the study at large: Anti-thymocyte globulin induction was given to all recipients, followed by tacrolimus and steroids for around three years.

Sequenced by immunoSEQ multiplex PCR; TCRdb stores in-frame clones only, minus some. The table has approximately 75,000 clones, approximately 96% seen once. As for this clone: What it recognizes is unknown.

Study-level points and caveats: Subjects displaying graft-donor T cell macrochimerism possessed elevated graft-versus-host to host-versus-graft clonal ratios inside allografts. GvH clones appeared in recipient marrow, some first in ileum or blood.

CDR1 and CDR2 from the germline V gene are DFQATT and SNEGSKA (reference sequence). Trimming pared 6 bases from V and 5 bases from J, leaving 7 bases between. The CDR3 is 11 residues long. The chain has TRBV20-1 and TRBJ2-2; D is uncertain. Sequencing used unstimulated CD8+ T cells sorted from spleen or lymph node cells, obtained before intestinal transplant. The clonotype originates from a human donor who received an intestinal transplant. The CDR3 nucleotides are TGCAGTGCCCTGGGAACCGGGGAGCTGTTTTTT. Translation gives CSALGTGELFF.